The 27 T cell receptor beta chains below were found in one sample sequenced in a study of identical twins. TCRdb recomputed calls from the 5' RACE reads with MiXCR, one row per CDR3 protein. The data show some 460,000 distinct CDR3 sequences, 13% to 15% seen once. These same records also appear under a second study, on yellow fever vaccine responses in identical twins.

The sequenced sample consisted of CD4+ T cells sorted from blood. These receptors came from a woman under 30 in good health.

This clonotype was observed a handful of times. This rearrangement joins TRBV20-1 to TRBJ2-3; TRBD2 agrees at 13 bases. The CDR3 has 16 amino acids. In germline, CDR1 is DFQATT, CDR2 SNEGSKA (reference sequence). V shed 1 base, J shed 3 bases, and the junction held 4 bases outside the gene matches. CDR3 sequence reads: CSARATSGRDTDTQYF. The CDR3 nucleotides are TGCAGTGCTAGAGCTACTAGCGGGAGGGATACAGATACGCAGTATTTT.

J is TRBJ1-5 and V is TRBV7-2; the D is unclear. The V end was cut by 1 base, the J end by 3 bases, with 10 bases between. The germline V gene has CDR1 SGHTA and CDR2 FQGNSA. CDR3 length: 15 amino acids. This CDR3 is CASSLVGGTNQPQHF. The CDR3 nucleotides read TGTGCCAGCAGCTTAGTTGGCGGCACCAATCAGCCCCAGCATTTT.

This clonotype has a handful of counts. V gene TRBV6-2 or TRBV6-3 combines with J gene TRBJ1-5; unclear D gene. V was pared by 6 bases and J by 2 bases, with 5 bases between. The CDR3 is made up of 12 amino acids. Germline V CDR1 and CDR2: MNHEY, SVGEGT. CDR3 in DNA: TGTGCCAGCAGACACGGCAATCAGCCCCAGCATTTT. This gives the protein CASRHGNQPQHF.

On this clonotype itself: A junction boundary mismatches the germline segment, possibly from a read error. This sequence joins TRBV29-1 and TRBJ2-7; TRBD1 matches at 9 bases. The CDR3 sequence is 16 residues long. Germline loops: CDR1 SQVTM, CDR2 ANQGSEA. The CDR3 loop is CRVGGGLGQGSYEQYF. CDR3 DNA: TGCAGAGTTGGAGGGGGACTGGGACAGGGAAGCTACGAGCAGTACTTC.

In this sample, this clonotype turned up many times. This chain links TRBV29-1 with TRBJ1-1; tentative D call: TRBD1 (6 bases). V was trimmed by 6 bases and J by 3 bases, leaving 20 bases between them. This CDR3 region has 15 residues. The germline CDR1 and CDR2 sequences are SQVTM and ANQGSEA. The CDR3 loop is CSVPQGIKGDTEAFF. CDR3 coding DNA: TGCAGCGTCCCACAGGGAATAAAGGGGGACACTGAAGCTTTCTTT.

This clonotype appeared a few times. This chain uses TRBV7-2 with TRBJ2-5; weak D call: TRBD2 (7 bases). The V and J ends lost 5 bases and 3 bases respectively, with 16 bases between them. Germline V gene sequence: CDR1 SGHTA, CDR2 FQGNSA. The CDR3 covers 15 residues. This CDR3 is CASSLRGAGKETQYF. CDR3 DNA sequence: TGTGCCAGCAGCCTTCGGGGGGCAGGGAAAGAGACCCAGTACTTC.

The table lists this clonotype with a few counts. The genes are TRBV6-5 and TRBJ1-2; tentative D call: TRBD1 (6 bases). CDR1 is MNHEY and CDR2 is SVGAGI in the germline V gene. The CDR3 spans 14 residues. Trimming cost V 4 bases and J 7 bases, with 16 bases left between them. The CDR3: CASSFDRRTTGYTF. CDR3 coding DNA: TGTGCCAGCAGTTTCGACAGGCGTACGACTGGCTACACCTTC.

The chain recombines TRBV12-3 or TRBV12-4 with TRBJ2-3; D uncertain. This CDR3 has 15 amino acids. The V end was cut by 0 bases, the J end by 0 bases, with 7 bases between. DNA of the CDR3: TGTGCCAGCAGTTTAGCGCTGGCTAGCACAGATACGCAGTATTTT. Its protein is CASSLALASTDTQYF.

This clonotype was detected only a few times. The chain's CDR3 is CASSFPPQGIRNSPLHF. CDR3 DNA: TGTGCCAGCAGCTTCCCTCCACAGGGCATCAGAAATTCACCCCTCCACTTT. The chain employs TRBV7-9 and TRBJ1-6; a possible D gene is TRBD1 (6 bases). The germline V gene encodes CDR1 SEHNR and CDR2 FQNEAQ (reference sequence). Trimming left V 3 bases short and J 7 bases short, with 19 bases between. The CDR3 is made up of 17 amino acids.

The gene calls are TRBV20-1 and TRBJ1-2; possible D gene TRBD1, 6 bases. The germline V and J ends were trimmed by 0 bases and 3 bases, with 14 bases remaining between them. The germline gives CDR1 DFQATT, CDR2 SNEGSKA (reference sequence). The CDR3 has 15 amino acids. CDR3 sequence reads: CSARDVGGFDYGYTF. The CDR3 coding sequence is TGCAGTGCTAGAGATGTGGGGGGCTTCGACTATGGCTACACCTTC.

Comments on this clonotype: Possible read error: a much larger clone is one base away. The chain has TRBV12-3 or TRBV12-4 and TRBJ2-1; a weak D match, TRBD2 (6 bases). The CDR3 is 16 amino acids. V was cut by 2 bases and J by 4 bases, with 15 bases left in between. CDR3 nucleotides: TGTGCCAGCAGTTTACCCAGTTGGGCGGGGTACAATGAGCAGTTCTTC. The encoded protein is CASSLPSWAGYNEQFF.

The V gene is TRBV20-1, the J gene TRBJ2-3; D uncertain. CDR3 length: 14 amino acids. V lost 0 bases to trimming and J lost 10 bases, with 17 bases between them. Germline CDR1 reads DFQATT; CDR2 reads SNEGSKA (reference sequence). Written as DNA, the CDR3 is TGCAGTGCTAGAGATTGGGCCTTGTCCTCTGCGCAGTATTTT. This sequence encodes CSARDWALSSAQYF.

This clonotype was counted only a few times. The chain has TRBV7-2 and TRBJ2-2; D might be TRBD2 (6 bases). The CDR3 loop spans 14 amino acids. With 7 bases removed from V and 4 bases from J, the gap between germline ends came to 13 bases. Per the germline V gene, CDR1 is SGHTA and CDR2 is FQGNSA. The CDR3 is CASIVTGGTGELFF. In DNA, the CDR3 is TGTGCCAGCATAGTCACCGGGGGCACCGGGGAGCTGTTTTTT.

The V call is TRBV12-3 or TRBV12-4, the J call TRBJ2-1; unclear D gene. The CDR3 runs to 13 residues. V dropped 5 bases and J dropped 6 bases, with 11 bases sitting between them. The CDR3 coding sequence is TGTGCCAGCAGTGCACAACAACTCAATGAGCAGTTCTTC. It specifies CASSAQQLNEQFF.

There are a few counts of this clonotype. The chain's CDR3 is CASSPGTGGAKQPQHF. CDR3 in DNA: TGCGCCAGCAGCCCCGGGACAGGGGGCGCGAAACAGCCCCAGCATTTT. V is TRBV5-1 and J is TRBJ1-5; TRBD1 aligns across 12 bases. The CDR3 loop spans 16 amino acids. V lost 4 bases, J lost 7 bases, and 9 bases stayed unmatched. CDR1 is SGHRS and CDR2 is YFSETQ in the germline V gene.

The rearrangement uses TRBV7-8 and TRBJ2-1; tentative D call: TRBD2 (7 bases). The CDR3 consists of 15 residues. The V and J ends lost 6 bases and 4 bases respectively, with 16 bases between them. Germline V gene lookup returns CDR1 SGHVS and CDR2 FQNEAQ. Written as DNA, the CDR3 is TGTGCCAGCAGATTGGGAGGGGGGAAGTACAATGAGCAGTTCTTC. It is translated as CASRLGGGKYNEQFF.

The rearrangement joins TRBV20-1 to TRBJ2-7; D is unresolved. There are 11 residues in the CDR3. Germline V gene lookup returns CDR1 DFQATT and CDR2 SNEGSKA (reference sequence). V lost 5 bases and J 5 bases, leaving 10 bases between the germline ends. This chain's CDR3 is CSAAISDEQYF. CDR3 in DNA: TGCAGTGCTGCTATATCCGACGAGCAGTACTTC.

The rearrangement uses TRBV29-1 and TRBJ1-1; D not resolved. Trimming cost V 6 bases and J 0 bases, with 17 bases left between them. Germline CDR1 is SQVTM and CDR2 is ANQGSEA. The CDR3 has 15 amino acids. The CDR3 loop reads CSVVRTGIVNTEAFF. DNA of the CDR3: TGCAGCGTCGTAAGGACTGGGATTGTGAACACTGAAGCTTTCTTT.

The chain employs TRBV27 and TRBJ2-7, with 8 bases fitting TRBD1. The CDR3 covers 15 residues. Per the germline V gene, CDR1 is MNHEY and CDR2 is SMNVEV (reference sequence). V trimming: 5 bases; J trimming: 2 bases; junction bases outside the gene matches: 8. The CDR3 loop is CASSPRTGKAYEQYF. As DNA, the CDR3 is TGTGCCAGCAGTCCACGGACAGGGAAGGCCTACGAGCAGTACTTC.

This clonotype came up a few times. The chain couples TRBV9 to TRBJ2-7; D is uncertain. With 0 bases removed from V and 6 bases from J, the gap between germline ends came to 19 bases. This CDR3 is 16 amino acids long. CDR1 and CDR2 (germline): SGDLS, YYNGEE. The DNA of the CDR3 is TGTGCCAGCAGCGTAGCGTCTGGGGTAGGGTTGGTCGAGCAGTACTTC. Translated, it gives CASSVASGVGLVEQYF.

The chain has TRBV2 and TRBJ1-2; the D is unclear. Germline-derived CDR1 and CDR2 are SNHLY and FYNNEI. Trimming shortened V by 0 bases and J by 8 bases, and 16 bases separated the two germline ends. CDR3 length: 15 residues. The CDR3 DNA follows: TGTGCCAGCAGTGAAGCCTTTGGAGAGGTTTCGGGCTACACCTTC. This sequence encodes CASSEAFGEVSGYTF.

This rearrangement joins TRBV7-2 to TRBJ2-7, with 10 bases fitting TRBD1. Germline V gene sequence: CDR1 SGHTA, CDR2 FQGNSA. V was pared by 3 bases and J by 7 bases, with 9 bases of the junction left unmatched. The CDR3 totals 15 residues. CDR3 sequence (DNA): TGTGCCAGCAGCTTTGAAAGGACAGGGGGAAGGGAGCAGTACTTC. It translates to CASSFERTGGREQYF.

This clonotype has a handful of counts. Sequence at one end of the junction differs from germline and may be a read error. The CDR3 nucleotides are TGCGCCAGCAGTCAGTCCCCGGCACAGAATGAGCAGTTCTTC. It encodes CASSQSPAQNEQFF. The rearrangement uses TRBV10-1 and TRBJ2-1; D is undetermined. Germline assignment: CDR1 WNHNN and CDR2 SYGVQD (reference sequence). The CDR3 length is 14 residues.

The CDR3 here is CASSLAGSASGTGELFF. DNA for the CDR3: TGTGCCAGCAGCTTAGCGGGTAGCGCCTCGGGCACCGGGGAGCTGTTTTTT. The chain uses TRBV7-9 and TRBJ2-2, with a possible D match to TRBD2 (5 bases). Germline assignment: CDR1 SEHNR and CDR2 FQNEAQ (reference sequence). The CDR3 is 17 residues long. V dropped 0 bases and J dropped 4 bases, with 15 bases sitting between them.

This clonotype was picked up a small number of times. This chain connects TRBV5-8 to TRBJ2-1, with unresolved D. Germline V gene data show CDR1 as SGHTS and CDR2 as YDEGEE. The CDR3 totals 15 residues. V was cut by 0 bases and J by 1 base, with 8 bases left in between. The chain's CDR3 is CASSLGSRSYNEQFF. The CDR3 DNA is TGTGCCAGCAGCTTGGGGTCCCGGTCCTACAATGAGCAGTTCTTC.

This clonotype was seen more than once but under ten times. The gene calls are TRBV5-1 and TRBJ2-4; D tentatively reads TRBD1 or TRBD2 (5 bases each). The V gene's germline CDR1 is SGHRS and CDR2 YFSETQ. V lost 0 bases to trimming and J lost 3 bases, with 16 bases between them. The CDR3 consists of 17 residues. CDR3 nucleotide sequence: TGCGCCAGCAGCTTGGGATCTGGGCGTGGGGGCAAAAACATTCAGTACTTC. Residues: CASSLGSGRGGKNIQYF.

J is TRBJ2-1 and V is TRBV24-1; either TRBD1 or TRBD2 may fit D (7 bases each). This CDR3 region has 15 residues. Germline CDR1 reads KGHDR; CDR2 reads SFDVKD. Trimming took off 4 bases at V and 8 bases at J, with 17 bases between the two ends. This CDR3 reads CATSDLTGRGDEQFF. Here the CDR3 DNA reads TGTGCCACCAGTGACCTGACAGGGAGGGGAGATGAGCAGTTCTTC.